Included here is one T cell receptor (beta chain) sequence, with context. There is no known antigen for this receptor. The input lacks base qualities; no much larger clone sits a single base away. The sample belongs to a study of blood T cells in healthy people across ages (dated by TCRdb to the mid-2010s). Concerning the study at large: In model experiments, template switching captured roughly one uniquely barcoded TCR beta cDNA molecule for every two T cells. The study measured age-related changes in TCR beta repertoire diversity using deep sequencing normalized with unique cDNA molecular identifiers. Donors were grouped into four age groups: young (average about 15 years), middle-aged (roughly 40), aged (around 62) and long-lived (approximately 82). Donors of different ages were randomly distributed across sequencing lanes to avoid experimental bias. For two donors (one aged 18 to 29 and one aged 80 or older), the study analyzed two additional independent replicas of 1 million unique cDNA reads from the same blood draw.

Libraries were constructed by 5' RACE. The sequencer was an Illumina HiSeq 2500. A second PCR of about 7 to 12 cycles was performed with a sample-barcoded 5' primer and a J-beta primer mix. A template-switch 5' adaptor carrying 12 random nucleotides introduced a unique molecular identifier onto each TCR beta cDNA molecule. At least 2.5 million CDR3-containing paired-end reads were obtained from each sample. The Mint cDNA synthesis kit, primed by a TRBC-specific oligonucleotide, was used to synthesize first-strand cDNA from all RNA. All cDNA was treated with uracil-DNA glycosylase and then went through a first 18-cycle PCR with the universal primers M1SS and BC2_uni_R. On the study's bioinformatics: For normalization, 1 million high-quality reads, each with a distinct molecular identifier, were randomly selected from each sample. Instead of being binned into consensus sequences, reads with shared molecular identifiers were discarded. MiTCR, with a Q25 quality threshold and the strictest error-elimination algorithm, was used for CDR3 identification, clonotype clustering and error correction. A nonparametric unseen species model using Euler transformation provided a lower-bound estimate of total TCR beta diversity. In TCRdb, the public reads were trimmed at Q25 with fastp and aligned with MiXCR, with productive beta chains retained. Rows with a matching CDR3 protein are joined into one entry that keeps the most common DNA and genes. The V and J calls reflect TCRdb's pipeline rather than the authors' work. The sample data list over 1,500,000 distinct CDR3 sequences, and 49% of these were observed just once. The ten largest clonotypes hold more than 2% of the sample.

The donors were 40 or so Caucasian individuals from Russia, aged roughly 6 to 100 years, who were systemically healthy. Each donor gave ten milliliters of peripheral blood, collected into EDTA-treated Vacutainer tubes. Ficoll-Paque density-gradient centrifugation was used to isolate PBMCs, with at least 6 million per sample. Trizol reagent was used to extract total RNA from the PBMCs, yielding at least 6 micrograms per sample. For every donor, an aliquot of PBMCs went through flow cytometry to measure the percentages of naive CD45RAhigh/CD27high T cells. Overall study results and their limits: Because the CMV infection status of the donors was unknown, age-related changes in expanded clonotypes may potentially have been confounded. As age increased, observed TCR beta diversity per million T cells dropped in a roughly linear way, and a significant reduction was already evident by age roughly 40. Compared with the aged group, the long-lived group had more naive CD4+ T cells, fewer expanded clones and increased TCR diversity, suggesting age selection. Since profiling was done on bulk unsorted PBMCs, naive and antigen-experienced compartments could not be conclusively compared. Estimates of total diversity based on one million sequenced T cells were regarded as lower bounds and as underestimates. Observed TCR beta diversity correlated strongly with the percentage of naive T cells measured by flow cytometry.

The TCR sequence derives from a woman aged 40-49 years in good health. The sample consisted of blood.

The CDR3 loop reads CASSLGEGGKDTQYF. The nucleotides are TGTGCCAGCAGCCTCGGTGAGGGGGGGAAAGATACGCAGTATTTT. The rearranged segments are TRBV7-9 and TRBJ2-3; the D region possibly corresponds to TRBD2 (7 bases align). V is pared back by 5 bases and J by 5 bases, with 17 bases lying between the germline termini. CDR1 and CDR2 were assigned from the germline V gene (reference sequence) as SEHNR and FQNEAQ. Reading from cysteine to phenylalanine, the CDR3 counts 15 amino acids. Of all the DNA, just the CDR3 is kept, 45 bases in frame from base 1.